The sequence of this TCR beta chain was determined in a study of blood T cell repertoires in COVID-19. About the study: Samples came from the United States, Italy and Spain, spanning acute and convalescent COVID-19. T cells, B-cell-depleted T cells, or PBMCs supplied cDNA or gDNA.

In the original processing: Reference gene primers were amplified, and this amplification served to estimate nucleated cell counts. The protocol was immunoSEQ multiplex PCR, while the TCRdb copy is restricted to in-frame clones and leaves out a portion. The V and J calls and the clone size are those of that table, but D and trimming were determined from the DNA. The sample gives approximately 230,000 clones, about nine tenths of which show up once; about 2.2% is in the top ten. The junction had 11 bases not matched to a gene; V was cut back by 7 bases and J by 3 bases. This CDR3 comprises 15 residues. Germline V lookup: CDR1 SGHDT, CDR2 YYEEEE.

This chain links TRBV5-6 with TRBJ1-1; 8 bases fit TRBD1. The source is a man aged 30 to 39 who had recovered from COVID-19. Source material: peripheral blood. The CDR3 DNA is TGTGCCAGCCAACTACAGGGGGGGCTGGACACTGAAGCTTTCTTT. Its protein product is CASQLQGGLDTEAFF.